This entry describes one TCR beta chain. The antigen remains undetermined. Primers for the PCR totalled 60 Vbeta and 13 Jbeta. Method: immunoSEQ multiplex PCR; TCRdb's copy keeps in-frame clones and lacks some. The sample includes approximately 140,000 clones, roughly four fifths of them seen just once. Trimming took 1 base from V and 9 from J, leaving 9 bases between them. This CDR3 has 11 amino acids. In germline, CDR1 is GTSNPN, CDR2 SVGIG (reference sequence). The data stem from a study of cytomegalovirus exposure and HLA in healthy donors. Whole-study context: The study's early data release held tens of millions of unique TCRs from HLA-typed donors. General study points: Most TCR sequences proved rare, with some public TCRs found in many donors.

This TCR derives from a man between 18 and 35 years old in good health and CMV-seropositive. The sample comprised PBMCs. This sequence joins TRBV30 and TRBJ1-1; D remains unclear. The CDR3 nucleotides read TGTGCCTGGAGTGAGGGAGGCCAAGCTTTCTTT. This codes for CAWSEGGQAFF.